Following are 12 T cell receptor beta chains from one sample sequenced in a study of control samples from healthy donors and cancer patients (TCRdb year 2020). Library construction relied on the immunoSEQ multiplex PCR assay. TCRdb obtained this table from immuneACCESS and retained in-frame rearrangements with V and J assigned. These tables miss some clones; where compared with another copy, unresolved V genes account for less than half of the shortfall, and the remainder is unexplained. For this sample the table gives fewer than 200,000 clones, of which 90% to 95% were detected only once. The ten largest clones take up 1.4% of the sample. The source material was blood. These receptors originate from a man aged 25 to 45 in good health.

The chain uses TRBV2 and TRBJ1-6; the D is unclear. Trimming stripped 6 bases from V and 0 bases from J, with 6 bases between. This CDR3 region has 14 residues. CDR1 SNHLY and CDR2 FYNNEI come from the germline V gene. The CDR3 coding sequence is TGTGCCAGCAGCAGCAGCTCCTATAATTCACCCCTCCACTTT. It codes for CASSSSSYNSPLHF.

Only one count was recorded for this clone. The chain combines TRBV30 with TRBJ1-2; possible D gene TRBD1, 6 bases. The ends were cut back, 2 bases at V and 2 bases at J, with 12 bases in the middle. Per the germline V gene, CDR1 is GTSNPN and CDR2 is SVGIG (reference sequence). The CDR3 extends over 14 amino acids. The CDR3 spells CAWSRGGLNYGYTF. The CDR3 DNA sequence: TGTGCCTGGAGTCGGGGGGGCTTGAACTATGGCTACACCTTC.

CDR3 sequence (DNA): TGTGCCAGCAGTTTACAGGGGAAATACAATGAGCAGTTCTTC. Translating gives CASSLQGKYNEQFF. The chain employs TRBV27 and TRBJ2-1, with D perhaps TRBD1 (6 bases). The V end was cut by 2 bases, the J end by 4 bases, with 9 bases between. The CDR3 consists of 14 residues. Germline lookup yields CDR1 MNHEY and CDR2 SMNVEV (reference sequence).

The chain uses TRBV6-2 or TRBV6-3 and TRBJ1-2; D gene ambiguous. The CDR3 has 12 residues. CDR1 is MNHEY, CDR2 SVGEGT, per germline. V was clipped by 6 bases and J by 8 bases, with 13 bases between them. In DNA, the CDR3 is TGTGCCAGCAGCCCCCTTGGGCAAGGCTACACCTTC. Translating gives CASSPLGQGYTF.

This chain joins TRBV6-5 and TRBJ2-7, with TRBD1 matching 7 bases. V lost 7 bases, J lost 3 bases, and 6 bases stayed unmatched. Per germline, CDR1 MNHEY and CDR2 SVGAGI. The CDR3 consists of 13 residues. This CDR3 reads CASTKGQRYEQYF. CDR3 coding DNA: TGTGCCAGCACGAAGGGACAGCGCTACGAGCAGTACTTC.

This clone showed up just a few times. V is TRBV4-2 and J is TRBJ2-5; the D gene is possibly TRBD2 (6 bases). This CDR3 region has 15 residues. Germline-derived CDR1 and CDR2 are LGHNA and YNFKEQ. V was clipped by 3 bases and J by 3 bases, with 14 bases between them. The CDR3 DNA is TGTGCCAGCAGCCAGGAAGGGACTCCCGAAGAGACCCAGTACTTC. Translated, it gives CASSQEGTPEETQYF.

This rearrangement joins TRBV9 to TRBJ1-1, with D possibly matching TRBD1 (6 bases). Germline-derived CDR1 and CDR2 are SGDLS and YYNGEE. The CDR3 contains 15 residues. Trimming took off 3 bases at V and 8 bases at J, with 20 bases between the two ends. CDR3 loop: CASSAYETPGGEAFF. In DNA form, the CDR3 reads TGTGCCAGCAGCGCTTATGAAACCCCCGGGGGCGAAGCTTTCTTT.

The chain joins TRBV4-3 to TRBJ1-4; D unclear. Trimming stripped 0 bases from V and 4 bases from J, with 9 bases between. Germline V gene sequence: CDR1 LGHNA, CDR2 YSLEER. This CDR3 spans 15 amino acids. The CDR3 nucleotides read TGCGCCAGCAGCCAAGATTTCTACCTTAATGAAAAACTGTTTTTT. This sequence encodes CASSQDFYLNEKLFF.

The genes are TRBV7-9 and TRBJ2-1; 10 bases align to TRBD2. The J segment lost 3 bases and the V segment lost 8 bases, leaving 13 bases of the junction unmatched. CDR1 SEHNR and CDR2 FQNEAQ come from the germline V gene (reference sequence). This CDR3 is 17 amino acids long. The CDR3, as DNA: TGTGCCAGCGCCGGGACTAGCGACCGGAGCCTCTACAATGAGCAGTTCTTC. This gives the protein CASAGTSDRSLYNEQFF.

The V and J genes are TRBV5-1 and TRBJ2-1; D gene unclear. V was pared by 3 bases and J by 0 bases, with 10 bases between. The CDR3 is made up of 15 amino acids. The V gene's germline CDR1 is SGHRS and CDR2 YFSETQ. The CDR3 coding sequence is TGCGCCAGCAGCTCGGACCCTGGCTCCTACAATGAGCAGTTCTTC. The encoded protein is CASSSDPGSYNEQFF.

The J gene is TRBJ2-3, the V gene TRBV6-5, with 10 bases that match TRBD2. V lost 6 bases, J lost 3 bases, and 3 bases stayed unmatched. The CDR3 extends over 14 amino acids. CDR1 and CDR2 from the germline V gene are MNHEY and SVGAGI. Here the CDR3 reads CASSSGGATDTQYF. CDR3 bases: TGTGCCAGCAGCAGCGGGGGGGCAACAGATACGCAGTATTTT.

This clone was counted once. The CDR3, as DNA: TGCAGCGTTGCCCTTAACCCCGTCCGAAAGAACACTGAAGCTTTCTTT. It yields the protein CSVALNPVRKNTEAFF. V is TRBV29-1 and J is TRBJ1-1, with D unclear. V lost 4 bases and J 1 base, leaving 19 bases between the germline ends. This CDR3 spans 16 amino acids. Germline V gene data show CDR1 as SQVTM and CDR2 as ANQGSEA.